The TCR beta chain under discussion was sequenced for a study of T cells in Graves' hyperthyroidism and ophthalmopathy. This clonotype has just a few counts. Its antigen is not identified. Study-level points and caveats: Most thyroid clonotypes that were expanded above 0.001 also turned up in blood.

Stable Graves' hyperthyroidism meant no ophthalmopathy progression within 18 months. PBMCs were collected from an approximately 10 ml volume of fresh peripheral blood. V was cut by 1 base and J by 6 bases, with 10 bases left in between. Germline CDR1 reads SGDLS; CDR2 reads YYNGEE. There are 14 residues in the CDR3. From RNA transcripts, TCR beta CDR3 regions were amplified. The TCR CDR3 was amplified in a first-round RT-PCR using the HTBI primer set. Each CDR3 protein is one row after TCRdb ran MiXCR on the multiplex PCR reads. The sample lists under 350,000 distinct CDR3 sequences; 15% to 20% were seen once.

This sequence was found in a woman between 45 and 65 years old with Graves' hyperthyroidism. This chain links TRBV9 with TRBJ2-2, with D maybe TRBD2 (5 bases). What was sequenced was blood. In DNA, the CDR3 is TGTGCCAGCAGCGTACCCACTAGATCCGGGGAGCTGTTTTTT. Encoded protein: CASSVPTRSGELFF.